Below, 12 T cell receptor beta chains from the same sample are listed, as sequenced in a study. TCRdb reanalysed the 5' RACE reads using MiXCR and keeps one entry per CDR3 protein. The table has 7,500 to 9,500 distinct CDR3 sequences, 30% to 40% seen once. Sequencing input: tumor-infiltrating memory CD4+ T cells sorted from the breast tumor. The sample's subset: memory CD4+ T cells, CD4+CD45RO+CD25-. The receptors originated from a female donor with breast cancer.

This clonotype showed up many times. The CDR3 loop reads CASSINRGYTGELFF. CDR3 in DNA: TGTGCCAGTAGTATAAACAGGGGGTACACCGGGGAGCTGTTTTTT. The chain is built from TRBV19 and TRBJ2-2; 8 bases align to TRBD1. V shed 2 bases, J shed 3 bases, and the junction held 2 bases outside the gene matches. Germline CDR1 and CDR2: LNHDA and SQIVND (reference sequence). The CDR3 loop spans 15 amino acids.

About this clonotype: The conserved phenylalanine or tryptophan is not found at the CDR3 terminus, so this likely reflects a read error. The chain is built from TRBV28 and TRBJ1-2; D gene unclear. The germline V and J ends were trimmed by 8 bases and 2 bases, with 9 bases remaining between them. The CDR3 is made up of 12 amino acids. Germline V gene data show CDR1 as MDHEN and CDR2 as SYDVKM. This chain's CDR3 is CASQPTNYGYTL. As DNA, the CDR3 is TGTGCCAGCCAACCTACAAACTATGGCTACACCCTC.

This clonotype was seen many times. Possible read error: a much larger clone is one base away. The rearrangement uses TRBV6-1 and TRBJ1-5; a possible D gene is TRBD2 (5 bases). The last part of the DNA fits TRBJ2-3 better; the J call may be wrong. The CDR3 extends over 13 amino acids. CDR1 is MNHNS and CDR2 is SASEGT in the germline V gene. The CDR3 sequence is CASSDDGEQPQYF. The CDR3 DNA reads TGTGCCAGCAGTGACGACGGGGAACAGCCCCAGTATTTT.

By share, this clonotype ranks as medium-sized. V usage is TRBV5-6 and J usage is TRBJ2-3, with 7 bases lining up with TRBD2. V shed 2 bases, J shed 3 bases, and the junction held 12 bases outside the gene matches. CDR1 and CDR2 from the germline V gene are SGHDT and YYEEEE. The CDR3 is made up of 17 amino acids. The CDR3 DNA reads as TGTGCCAGCAGCTTTAAACCCGGGAGGATAGGTACAGATACGCAGTATTTT. This encodes CASSFKPGRIGTDTQYF.

By share, this clonotype counts as medium-sized (0.01 to 0.1%). The CDR3 protein is CSARTLGYNEQFF. For the CDR3, the DNA is TGCAGTGCTAGGACACTTGGCTACAATGAGCAGTTCTTC. This chain joins TRBV20-1 and TRBJ2-1, with D unclear. This CDR3 region has 13 residues. V shed 3 bases and J shed 3 bases, with 9 bases lying between them. From germline, CDR1 is DFQATT and CDR2 SNEGSKA (reference sequence).

A remark on this clonotype: No conserved phenylalanine or tryptophan is present at the end of the CDR3, so a read error is the likely explanation. This sequence joins TRBV6-5 and TRBJ1-2, with TRBD1 identical over 7 bases. Germline V gene lookup returns CDR1 MNHEY and CDR2 SVGAGI. V was clipped by 0 bases and J by 8 bases; unmatched bases: 3. This CDR3 has 13 residues. The DNA of the CDR3 is TGTGCCAGCAGTTACTCGTCAGGGGGAGGCTACACCTCC. This sequence encodes CASSYSSGGGYTS.

The table lists this clonotype with many counts. The chain uses TRBV7-9 and TRBJ2-1; D remains ambiguous. Trimming took off 5 bases at V and 8 bases at J, with 7 bases between the two ends. The CDR3 runs to 11 residues. CDR1 is SEHNR and CDR2 is FQNEAQ in the germline V gene (reference sequence). CDR3 sequence (DNA): TGTGCCAGCAGCCCTATGCATGAGCAGTTCTTC. Its translation is CASSPMHEQFF.

This clonotype appeared a single time. The conserved final phenylalanine or tryptophan is absent from the CDR3, which likely points to a read error. No DNA is shown, since the ends of the CDR3 on it are uncertain; the CDR3 is the one TCRdb lists. This rearrangement joins TRBV5-1 to TRBJ1-1; the table's D call, TRBD1, has no DNA check behind it. Germline V gene lookup returns CDR1 SGHRS and CDR2 YFSETQ. The CDR3 extends over 15 residues, inclusive of both ends. CDR3 loop: CASSLLPTRQGEAFH.

The CDR3 here is CSVEPGTEAFF. Written as DNA, the CDR3 is TGCAGCGTTGAACCGGGCACTGAAGCTTTCTTT. This sequence joins TRBV29-1 and TRBJ1-1; D call uncertain. Germline-derived CDR1 and CDR2 are SQVTM and ANQGSEA. CDR3 length: 11 residues. Trimming removed 2 bases at V and 4 bases at J, with 5 bases between. Combining the CDR3 with reference TRBV29-1 and TRBJ1-1 gives the whole variable domain SAVISQKPSRDICQRGTSLTIQCQVDSQVTMMFWYRQQPGQSLTLIATANQGSEATYESGFVIDKFPISRPNLTFSTLTVSNMSPEDSSIYLCSVEPGTEAFFGQGTRLTVV.

On this clonotype: A much larger clone sits a single nucleotide away, making a read error possible. The genes are TRBV7-9 and TRBJ2-3, with 7 bases fitting TRBD1. CDR1 is SEHNR and CDR2 is FQNEAQ in the germline V gene (reference sequence). This CDR3 is built from 15 residues. The CDR3, as DNA: TGTGTCAGCAGCTTAGGGGGCGCAGTCACAGATACGCAGTATTTT. Its protein product is CVSSLGGAVTDTQYF.

Note on this clonotype: A much larger clone is a single base away; this may be a read error. The CDR3 reads CASSGAAFRSYEQYF. In DNA form, the CDR3 reads TGTGCCAGCAGCGGAGCCGCGTTCCGCAGCTACGAGCAGTACTTC. V gene TRBV7-2 combines with J gene TRBJ2-7; D ambiguous. This CDR3 is built from 15 residues. Germline V gene data show CDR1 as SGHTA and CDR2 as FQGNSA. V lost 5 bases and J lost 3, with 17 bases in between.

The sample holds a few counts of this clonotype. The rearrangement uses TRBV7-9 and TRBJ2-5; D is possibly TRBD1 (5 bases). Germline loops: CDR1 SEHNR, CDR2 FQNEAQ (reference sequence). This CDR3 spans 14 amino acids. V lost 5 bases and J lost 2, with 12 bases in between. The DNA for the CDR3 is TGTGCCAGCAGCCGCCAGGGTAGGCAAGAGACCCAGTACTTC. Its protein is CASSRQGRQETQYF.